Reported below is one TCR beta chain. Its antigen is unidentified. The sample is drawn from a study of cytomegalovirus exposure and HLA in healthy donors. Study-level points and caveats: Rarity marked most TCR sequences, yet some public TCRs occurred in many donors.

The J segment lost 8 bases and the V segment lost 4 bases, leaving 10 bases of the junction unmatched. The germline CDR1 and CDR2 sequences are SGHDT and YYEEEE. CDR3 length: 15 residues. With 60 Vbeta and 13 Jbeta primers, the PCR was carried out. Repertoires were generated with immunoSEQ multiplex PCR, while TCRdb's copy carries only in-frame clones and drops some. Found here are more than 95,000 clones, 60% to 80% of them singletons; the top ten hold roughly 3.2%. The V gene is TRBV5-6, the J gene TRBJ2-1, with 9 positions matching TRBD1. Sequences were obtained from PBMCs. This receptor was taken from a man aged 60 to 75 in good health and CMV-seronegative. CDR3 coding DNA: TGTGCCAGCAGCCCCACGGGGACAGGGCGGCATGAGCAGTTCTTC. Its protein product is CASSPTGTGRHEQFF.